Below are 6 T cell receptor beta chains sequenced from a single sample in a study of shared clonotypes between healthy human individuals. TCRdb keeps only in-frame clones here, not all; method: immunoSEQ multiplex PCR. In the table there are 900,000 to 1,200,000 clones, around 82% of which are singletons. The specimen was memory CD4+ T cells from PBMCs. Noted subset: CD45RA-negative fraction. The receptors were sampled from a man aged 18 to 30 in good health. Some clones in this sample may be carry-over from other donors' samples.

The chain is built from TRBV2 and TRBJ2-5, with 9 bases identical to TRBD2. V gave up 4 bases and J gave up 5 bases; unmatched junction bases: 8. The CDR3 contains 15 residues. Germline CDR1 and CDR2: SNHLY and FYNNEI. CDR3 loop: CASSAGLAGVETQYF. In DNA form, the CDR3 reads TGTGCCAGCAGTGCGGGGTTAGCGGGAGTGGAGACCCAGTACTTC.

The chain joins TRBV10-3 to TRBJ2-3, with D possibly being TRBD1 (6 bases). Trimming cost V 8 bases and J 1 base, with 13 bases left between them. Germline CDR1 reads ENHRY; CDR2 reads SYGVKD. The CDR3 is 14 amino acids. The CDR3 is CAISAGVRTDTQYF. CDR3 nucleotides: TGTGCCATCTCGGCAGGGGTCCGCACAGATACGCAGTATTTT.

The CDR3 here is CASSTSPGTGPNTEAFF. CDR3 DNA sequence: TGTGCCAGCAGTACAAGTCCCGGGACAGGACCGAACACTGAAGCTTTCTTT. The chain is built from TRBV2 and TRBJ1-1, with 8 bases that match TRBD1. Unmatched junction bases numbered 12, after V lost 5 bases and J lost 1 base. This CDR3 contains 17 residues. Germline-derived CDR1 and CDR2 are SNHLY and FYNNEI.

This chain joins TRBV25-1 and TRBJ2-5; D is possibly TRBD1 (5 bases). The CDR3 length is 13 residues. Germline V gene lookup returns CDR1 MGHDK and CDR2 SYGVNS. V was cut by 2 bases and J by 8 bases, with 12 bases left in between. Written as DNA, the CDR3 is TGTGCCAGCAGTGAAGCCTGGGGCGGAACCCAGTACTTC. Protein: CASSEAWGGTQYF.

V and J are TRBV27 and TRBJ1-1; the D is unclear. Germline V CDR1 and CDR2: MNHEY, SMNVEV (reference sequence). CDR3 length: 16 amino acids. The V end lost 4 bases, the J end lost 5 bases, and 20 bases lay between the germline ends. CDR3 loop: CASSSPSRGEGTEAFF. The CDR3 nucleotides are TGTGCCAGCAGTTCCCCGTCGCGGGGTGAAGGGACTGAAGCTTTCTTT.

In DNA form, the CDR3 reads TGTGCCAGCAGGACGAGGGGCGCAGTTGAGCAGTTCTTC. As protein: CASRTRGAVEQFF. The gene calls are TRBV5-4 and TRBJ2-1, with D perhaps assigned TRBD1 or TRBD2 (5 bases each). Germline V gene sequence: CDR1 SGHNT, CDR2 YYREEE (reference sequence). Trimming removed 5 bases from V and 9 bases from J, with 15 bases in between. There are 13 residues in the CDR3. Drawing the rest from reference TRBV5-4 and TRBJ2-1, the complete variable domain is ETGVTQSPTHLIKTRGQQVTLRCSSQSGHNTVSWYQQALGQGPQFIFQYYREEENGRGNFPPRFSGLQFPNYSSELNVNALELDDSALYLCASRTRGAVEQFFGPGTRLTVL.